The present T cell receptor beta chain was sequenced within a study of beta chain features in type 1 diabetes. This clone turned up a few times. The CDR3 consists of 13 residues. Trimming cost V 4 bases and J 0 bases, with 7 bases left between them. Germline values: CDR1 MNHEY, CDR2 SMNVEV (reference sequence). Of the isolated RNA, all was reverse transcribed, and so the sequenced material was expressed TCRB transcripts. Data came from immunoSEQ multiplex PCR; TCRdb stores just in-frame clones and leaves some out. The table shows about 900,000 clones, with around a sixth occurring only once. This chain uses TRBV27 with TRBJ2-7; no firm D call. Sequencing input: naive CD4+ T cells from blood. The TCR was taken from a woman between 18 and 30 years old in good health. The CDR3 sequence: CASSSANSYEQYF. CDR3 nucleotide sequence: TGTGCCAGCAGTTCGGCGAACTCCTACGAGCAGTACTTC.